The subject of this entry is one T cell receptor (beta chain). Its cognate antigen is unknown. Other DNA sequences in this sample translate to the same CDR3. The data were obtained in a study of T cell responses to AZD1222 COVID-19 vaccine. Study results and caveats: Receipt of two AZD1222 doses was followed by a rise in Spike-specific TCR breadth and depth.

Profiling relied on immunoSEQ multiplex PCR, and the TCRdb table lists in-frame clones only, not all of them. The sample yields roughly 130,000 clones, 75% to 90% seen once. This CDR3 has 12 amino acids. The V and J ends lost 1 base and 3 bases respectively, with 0 bases between them. V gene TRBV12-3 or TRBV12-4 combines with J gene TRBJ2-2; D not resolved. Source: peripheral blood, taken on day 0 of AZD1222 vaccination. The receptor comes from an adult in good health. The CDR3 region has the DNA TGTGCCAGCAGTTTAGACACCGGGGAGCTGTTTTTT. Its translation is CASSLDTGELFF.